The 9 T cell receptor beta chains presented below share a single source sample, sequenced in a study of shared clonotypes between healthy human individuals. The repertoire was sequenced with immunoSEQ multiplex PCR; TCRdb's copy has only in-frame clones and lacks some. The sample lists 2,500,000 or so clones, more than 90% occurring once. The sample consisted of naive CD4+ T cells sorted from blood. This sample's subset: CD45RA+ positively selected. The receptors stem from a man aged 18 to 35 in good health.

The CDR3 is CASHAQDRDTEAFF. In DNA, the CDR3 is TGTGCCAGCCACGCTCAGGATAGGGACACTGAAGCTTTCTTT. This chain uses TRBV19 with TRBJ1-1; no reliable D call. The ends were cut back, 9 bases at V and 3 bases at J, with 17 bases in the middle. Germline V lookup: CDR1 LNHDA, CDR2 SQIVND (reference sequence). The CDR3 length is 14 residues. Based on the CDR3 plus reference TRBV19 and TRBJ1-1, the full variable domain is DGGITQSPKYLFRKEGQNVTLSCEQNLNHDAMYWYRQDPGQGLRLIYYSQIVNDFQKGDIAEGYSVSREKKESFPLTVTSAQKNPTAFYLCASHAQDRDTEAFFGQGTRLTVV.

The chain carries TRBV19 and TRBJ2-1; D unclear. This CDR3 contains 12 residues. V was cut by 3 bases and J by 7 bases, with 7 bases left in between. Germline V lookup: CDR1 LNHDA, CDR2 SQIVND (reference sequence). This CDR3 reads CASSMIGNEQFF. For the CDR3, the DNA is TGTGCCAGTAGTATGATAGGGAATGAGCAGTTCTTC.

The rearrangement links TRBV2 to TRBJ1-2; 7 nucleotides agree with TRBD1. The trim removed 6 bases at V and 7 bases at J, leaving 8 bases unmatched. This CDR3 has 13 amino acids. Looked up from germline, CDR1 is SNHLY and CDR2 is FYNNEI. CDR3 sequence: CASSSRTGSGYTF. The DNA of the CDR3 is TGTGCCAGCAGCTCACGGACAGGTTCTGGCTACACCTTC. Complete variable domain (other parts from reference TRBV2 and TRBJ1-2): EPEVTQTPSHQVTQMGQEVILRCVPISNHLYFYWYRQILGQKVEFLVSFYNNEISEKSEIFDDQFSVERPDGSNFTLKIRSTKLEDSAMYFCASSSRTGSGYTFGSGTRLTVV.

CDR3 DNA sequence: TGTGCCAGCAGCCAACAGGGAGTGCGAAACACTGAAGCTTTCTTT. As protein: CASSQQGVRNTEAFF. The genes are TRBV14 and TRBJ1-1; possibly TRBD1 for D (5 bases). Germline V gives CDR1 SGHDN, CDR2 FVKESK. V was pared by 2 bases and J by 2 bases, with 12 bases between. The length of the CDR3 is 15 residues.

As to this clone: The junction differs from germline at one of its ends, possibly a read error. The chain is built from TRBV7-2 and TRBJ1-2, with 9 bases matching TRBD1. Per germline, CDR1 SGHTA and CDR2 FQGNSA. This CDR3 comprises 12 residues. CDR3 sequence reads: CASSTRQGVIRF. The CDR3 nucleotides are TGTGCCAGCAGCACCCGACAGGGGGTCATCAGGTTC.

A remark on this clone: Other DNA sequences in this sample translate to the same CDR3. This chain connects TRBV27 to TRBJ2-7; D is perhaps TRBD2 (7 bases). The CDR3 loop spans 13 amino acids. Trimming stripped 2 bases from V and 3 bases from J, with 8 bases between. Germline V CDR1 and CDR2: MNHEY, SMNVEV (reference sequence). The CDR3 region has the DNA TGTGCCAGCAGTTTAAGGGGGGGCTACGAGCAGTACTTC. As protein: CASSLRGGYEQYF.

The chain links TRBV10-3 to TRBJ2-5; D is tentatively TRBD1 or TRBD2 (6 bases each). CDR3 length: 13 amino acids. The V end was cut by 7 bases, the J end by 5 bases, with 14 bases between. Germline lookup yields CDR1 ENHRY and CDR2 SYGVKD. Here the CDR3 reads CAINPTGTETQYF. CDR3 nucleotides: TGTGCCATCAACCCTACAGGGACTGAGACCCAGTACTTC.

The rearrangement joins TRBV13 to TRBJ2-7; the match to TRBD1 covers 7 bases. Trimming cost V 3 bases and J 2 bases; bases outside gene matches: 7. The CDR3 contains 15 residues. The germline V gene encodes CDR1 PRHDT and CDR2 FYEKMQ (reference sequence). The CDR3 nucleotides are TGTGCCAGCAGCTTGGGACAGACGCCAACCTACGAGCAGTACTTC. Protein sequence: CASSLGQTPTYEQYF.

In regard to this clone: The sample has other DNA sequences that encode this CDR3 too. CDR3 loop: CASSLEVTGNYGYTF. DNA for the CDR3: TGCGCCAGCAGCTTGGAGGTGACGGGGAACTATGGCTACACCTTC. The J gene is TRBJ1-2, the V gene TRBV5-1; no clear D gene. This CDR3 spans 15 amino acids. V was trimmed by 0 bases and J by 2 bases, leaving 11 bases between them. Germline V gene sequence: CDR1 SGHRS, CDR2 YFSETQ.